These 14 T cell receptor beta chains were sequenced from one sample in a study of CD8 T cells in Susac syndrome. Random hexamers primed reverse transcription of roughly 0.5 to 1 ug RNA. MiXCR, applied by TCRdb to the immunoSEQ multiplex PCR reads, yields one record per CDR3 protein. The sample contains 150,000 to 190,000 distinct CDR3 sequences, roughly 95% of which appear only once. The sequencing sample was made of CD4+ T cells from PBMCs. Every receptor here comes from a human donor with Susac syndrome.

The chain employs TRBV20-1 and TRBJ2-3; 10 bases align to TRBD1. The CDR3 extends over 14 amino acids. J gave up 5 bases and V 1 base, and 3 bases lay outside the gene matches. The germline V gene encodes CDR1 DFQATT and CDR2 SNEGSKA (reference sequence). The CDR3 protein is CSARVTGGLDTQYF. The CDR3 nucleotides read TGCAGTGCTAGAGTGACAGGGGGCTTAGATACGCAGTATTTT.

This chain links TRBV7-9 with TRBJ1-3; D not resolved. V was shortened by 7 bases and J by 0 bases, with 10 bases between the two germline ends. Germline lookup yields CDR1 SEHNR and CDR2 FQNEAQ (reference sequence). This CDR3 comprises 14 residues. The CDR3 coding sequence is TGTGCCAGCACCACACGACTCTCTGGAAACACCATATATTTT. Its translation: CASTTRLSGNTIYF.

The chain joins TRBV5-4 to TRBJ2-7; either TRBD1 or TRBD2 may supply D (5 bases each). The CDR3 loop spans 15 amino acids. Trimming took off 3 bases at V and 0 bases at J, with 13 bases between the two ends. Germline CDR1 SGHNT, CDR2 YYREEE (reference sequence). The CDR3 protein is CASSSPSGASYEQYF. The CDR3 region has the DNA TGTGCCAGCAGCTCACCTTCCGGGGCCTCCTACGAGCAGTACTTC. Full variable domain (remainder filled in from reference TRBV5-4 and TRBJ2-7): ETGVTQSPTHLIKTRGQQVTLRCSSQSGHNTVSWYQQALGQGPQFIFQYYREEENGRGNFPPRFSGLQFPNYSSELNVNALELDDSALYLCASSSPSGASYEQYFGPGTRLTVT.

This chain joins TRBV7-9 and TRBJ2-3; 8 bases match TRBD1. Germline lookup yields CDR1 SEHNR and CDR2 FQNEAQ (reference sequence). J lost 0 bases, V lost 5 bases, and 4 bases had no gene match. This CDR3 has 15 residues. The CDR3 protein is CASSRGTGSTDTQYF. The CDR3 DNA reads as TGTGCCAGCAGCCGCGGGACAGGTAGCACAGATACGCAGTATTTT.

This clonotype has a single count. The chain employs TRBV4-1 and TRBJ2-1; 9 positions match TRBD2. Germline V lookup: CDR1 MGHRA, CDR2 YSYEKL. The CDR3 length is 15 residues. V shed 4 bases and J 7 bases; nucleotides not matched to a gene: 8. The CDR3 reads CASSPMAGGLNEQFF. The DNA for the CDR3 is TGCGCCAGCAGCCCCATGGCGGGGGGGCTAAATGAGCAGTTCTTC.

This clonotype was recorded once. The chain couples TRBV29-1 to TRBJ1-1; unclear D gene. Looked up from germline, CDR1 is SQVTM and CDR2 is ANQGSEA. The CDR3 contains 12 residues. Deletions cut 6 bases from V and 1 base from J, with 9 bases between. CDR3 in DNA: TGCAGCGTAAGGATGGAGAACACTGAAGCTTTCTTT. The encoded protein is CSVRMENTEAFF.

A few counts support this clonotype. The genes are TRBV4-2 and TRBJ2-3, with D perhaps matching TRBD1 or TRBD2 (7 bases each). The germline V gene has CDR1 LGHNA and CDR2 YNFKEQ. The CDR3 consists of 14 residues. Trimming took off 6 bases at V and 1 base at J, with 11 bases between the two ends. The CDR3 DNA is TGTGCCAGCAGTCCAGGGGGGGGCACAGATACGCAGTATTTT. Its translation: CASSPGGGTDTQYF.

The rearrangement joins TRBV12-3 or TRBV12-4 to TRBJ2-3; 11 nucleotides line up with TRBD1. CDR3 length: 15 amino acids. The ends lost 5 bases at V and 5 bases at J; junction bases unmatched: 6. For the CDR3, the DNA is TGTGCCAGCAGTGCTGGGACAGGGGGAGGAGATACGCAGTATTTT. Amino acids: CASSAGTGGGDTQYF.

The V call is TRBV4-1, the J call TRBJ2-7, with 11 bases matching TRBD1. The CDR3 length is 16 residues. The germline CDR1 and CDR2 sequences are MGHRA and YSYEKL. J lost 4 bases, V lost 1 base, and 6 bases had no gene match. The CDR3 nucleotides are TGCGCCAGCAGCCAAGCTAGGGACAGGGGGAAATACGAGCAGTACTTC. Translated, it gives CASSQARDRGKYEQYF.

This clonotype came up once. The chain is built from TRBV7-8 and TRBJ2-5; D gene uncertain. The CDR3 extends over 13 amino acids. Trimming took off 1 base at V and 4 bases at J, with 7 bases between the two ends. Germline V gives CDR1 SGHVS, CDR2 FQNEAQ. In DNA, the CDR3 is TGTGCCAGCAGCTTAGGTCTCGGAGAGACCCAGTACTTC. Translation gives CASSLGLGETQYF.

The chain uses TRBV29-1 and TRBJ2-5, with D unclear. The germline gives CDR1 SQVTM, CDR2 ANQGSEA. This CDR3 spans 9 amino acids. Trimming stripped 7 bases from V and 5 bases from J, with 5 bases between. The CDR3 bases are TGCAGCGGTGGGGAGACCCAGTACTTC. Its translation: CSGGETQYF.

The chain carries TRBV20-1 and TRBJ1-5; D might be TRBD1 (5 bases). CDR3 length: 14 residues. Trimming shortened V by 3 bases and J by 5 bases, and 14 bases separated the two germline ends. Germline lookup yields CDR1 DFQATT and CDR2 SNEGSKA (reference sequence). The CDR3 DNA reads TGCAGTGCTAGTCCGACGGGGGGTGATCAGCCCCAGCATTTT. Encoded protein: CSASPTGGDQPQHF.

This chain uses TRBV29-1 with TRBJ2-1; no definite D call. The germline V gene encodes CDR1 SQVTM and CDR2 ANQGSEA. Trimming removed 3 bases from V and 8 bases from J, with 8 bases in between. This CDR3 comprises 11 residues. The DNA for the CDR3 is TGCAGCGTTGAGCCCGGGCATGAGCAGTTCTTC. Its protein is CSVEPGHEQFF.

The gene calls are TRBV5-4 and TRBJ1-6, with a weak D call TRBD1 (5 bases). The CDR3 extends over 17 amino acids. Germline V gives CDR1 SGHNT, CDR2 YYREEE (reference sequence). Trimming shortened V by 3 bases and J by 0 bases, and 13 bases separated the two germline ends. This CDR3 is CASSWEGMSSYNSPLHF. DNA of the CDR3: TGTGCCAGCAGCTGGGAGGGGATGAGCTCCTATAATTCACCCCTCCACTTT.